This entry features one TCR beta chain sequence. Its antigen is unknown. These data are taken from a study of graft-versus-host responses after intestinal transplantation. Whole-study context: Each recipient received anti-thymocyte globulin induction, then tacrolimus and steroids for 3 to 4 years.

Profiled with immunoSEQ multiplex PCR; TCRdb holds only in-frame clones, not every one. This table has some 150,000 clones, approximately 91% appearing once. Points from the study as a whole: Researchers found GvH clones in recipient marrow, and some showed up first in ileum or blood. Where graft-donor T cell macrochimerism was present, patients had high graft-versus-host to host-versus-graft clonal ratios in allografts.

The germline gives CDR1 SGHRS, CDR2 YFSETQ. The ends lost 4 bases at V and 0 bases at J; junction bases unmatched: 7. The CDR3 is 16 residues long. The TCR sequence derives from a human donor who received an intestinal transplant. The chain joins TRBV5-1 to TRBJ2-1; 7 bases agree with TRBD1. The sequences come from unstimulated CD4+ T cells sorted from spleen or lymph node cells, collected before intestinal transplant. The CDR3 loop is CASSDGTDLSYNEQFF. CDR3 sequence (DNA): TGCGCCAGCAGCGACGGGACAGATCTCTCCTACAATGAGCAGTTCTTC.